This T cell receptor (beta chain) derives from a study of graft-versus-host responses after intestinal transplantation. In the study overall: Among the recipients, transplants were multivisceral, liver-intestinal, or isolated intestinal. Findings and limits, study-wide: Ileal or blood samples showed some GvH clones first, and such clones were also found in recipient marrow. Within allografts, high graft-versus-host to host-versus-graft clonal ratios were seen among patients with graft-donor T cell macrochimerism.

This clone showed up just once. Its cognate antigen is unknown. Some clones are missing from TCRdb's copy, which holds only in-frame ones; the method was immunoSEQ multiplex PCR. The table has some 9,600 clones, roughly 88% seen once; the top ten hold about 10%. Here the sequenced sample was PBMCs, taken more than 230 days after intestinal transplant. The sequence came from a human patient who received an intestinal transplant, so some T cells may come from the graft donor.

This CDR3 is CASSLFGQGLYGYTF. The CDR3 DNA reads TGTGCCAGCAGTTTATTCGGACAGGGACTCTATGGCTACACCTTC. V gene TRBV28 combines with J gene TRBJ1-2; 8 nucleotides match TRBD1. Germline V gene data show CDR1 as MDHEN and CDR2 as SYDVKM. The CDR3 runs to 15 residues. V was pared by 1 base and J by 4 bases, with 5 bases of the junction left unmatched.